The sample holds many counts of the clone carrying this T cell receptor (beta chain). Its specificity is unknown. This record comes from a study of neurological immune-mediated disorders. Unsorted libraries were generated from 2 million PBMCs held at -80 degrees C. Germline CDR1 and CDR2: DFQATT and SNEGSKA (reference sequence). V shed 0 bases, J shed 6 bases, and the junction held 8 bases outside the gene matches. CDR3 length: 14 residues. Broader study findings: Whereas HTLV-1-associated myelopathy showed the most TCR clonal expansion, multiple sclerosis showed the least, with levels below those of healthy controls. No sharing of CDR3 amino acid sequences was observed among expanded clones across subjects, suggesting private repertoires in all groups.

With 10-nucleotide random UMIs, 5'RACE was used to make the cDNA. One entry per CDR3 protein results from TCRdb running MiXCR on the 5' RACE reads. The sample lists approximately 23,000 distinct CDR3 sequences, around 9.3% occurring once. This sequence originates from a woman aged 60 to 75 with HTLV-1-associated myelopathy (HAM/TSP). Sequencing was done on a sample of PBMCs. V and J are TRBV20-1 and TRBJ2-7; 7 nucleotides match TRBD2. Here the CDR3 reads CSARDPSGAREQYF. CDR3 in DNA: TGCAGTGCTAGAGATCCAAGCGGGGCTCGCGAGCAGTACTTC.